This TCR beta chain was sequenced in a study of T cell responses to AZD1222 COVID-19 vaccine. Study overall: Samples with a second dose at about 4 or about 12 weeks were pooled together.

Germline loops: CDR1 SQVTM, CDR2 ANQGSEA. This CDR3 spans 14 amino acids. TCRdb keeps only in-frame clones here, not all; method: immunoSEQ multiplex PCR. The sample has over 150,000 clones, around 90% seen once. The TCR originated in an adult in good health. The genes are TRBV29-1 and TRBJ2-3, with D unresolved. Sequences were derived from peripheral blood, sampled on day 0 of AZD1222 vaccination. The CDR3 spells CLVDRRTGTDTQYF. The CDR3 nucleotides read TGCCTTGTTGATCGTCGAACGGGCACAGATACGCAGTATTTT.